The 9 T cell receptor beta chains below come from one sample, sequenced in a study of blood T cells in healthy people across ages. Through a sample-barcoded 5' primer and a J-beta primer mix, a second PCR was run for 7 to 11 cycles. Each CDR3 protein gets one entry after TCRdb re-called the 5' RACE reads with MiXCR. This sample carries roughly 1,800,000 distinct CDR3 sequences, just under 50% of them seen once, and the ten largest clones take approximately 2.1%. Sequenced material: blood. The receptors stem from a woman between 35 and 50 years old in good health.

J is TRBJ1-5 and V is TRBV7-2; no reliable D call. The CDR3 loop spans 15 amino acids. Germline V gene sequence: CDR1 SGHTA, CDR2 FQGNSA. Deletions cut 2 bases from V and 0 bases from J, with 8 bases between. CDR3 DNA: TGTGCCAGCAGCTTAACGGATCATAGCAATCAGCCCCAGCATTTT. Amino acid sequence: CASSLTDHSNQPQHF.

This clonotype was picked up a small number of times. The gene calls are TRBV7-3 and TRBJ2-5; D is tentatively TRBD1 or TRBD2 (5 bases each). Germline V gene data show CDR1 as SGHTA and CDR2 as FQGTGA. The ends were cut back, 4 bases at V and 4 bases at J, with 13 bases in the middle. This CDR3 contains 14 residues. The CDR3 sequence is CASSSGASGETQYF. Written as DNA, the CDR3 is TGTGCCAGCAGCTCCGGGGCTAGTGGAGAGACCCAGTACTTC. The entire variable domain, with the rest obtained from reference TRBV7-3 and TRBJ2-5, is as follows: GAGVSQTPSNKVTEKGKYVELRCDPISGHTALYWYRQSLGQGPEFLIYFQGTGAADDSGLPNDRFFAVRPEGSVSTLKIQRTERGDSAVYLCASSSGASGETQYFGPGTRLLVL.

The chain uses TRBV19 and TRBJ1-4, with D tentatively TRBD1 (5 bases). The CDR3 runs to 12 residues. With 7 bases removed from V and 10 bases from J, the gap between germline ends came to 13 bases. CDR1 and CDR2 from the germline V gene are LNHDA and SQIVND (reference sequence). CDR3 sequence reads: CASTSRRGKLFF. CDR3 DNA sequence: TGTGCCAGTACGAGTCGAAGGGGAAAACTGTTTTTT.

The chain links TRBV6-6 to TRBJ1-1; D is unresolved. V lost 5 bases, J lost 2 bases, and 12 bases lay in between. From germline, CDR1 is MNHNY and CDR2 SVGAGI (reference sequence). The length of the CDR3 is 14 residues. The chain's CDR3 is CASSAREFNTEAFF. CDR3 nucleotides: TGTGCCAGCAGTGCGCGGGAGTTTAACACTGAAGCTTTCTTT.

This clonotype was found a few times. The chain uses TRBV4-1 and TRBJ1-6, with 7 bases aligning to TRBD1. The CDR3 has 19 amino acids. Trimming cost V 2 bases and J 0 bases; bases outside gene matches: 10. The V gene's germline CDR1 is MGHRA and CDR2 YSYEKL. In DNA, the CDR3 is TGCGCCAGCAGCCAAACCGGGACAGCTTCGAGCTCCTATAATTCACCCCTCCACTTT. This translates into CASSQTGTASSSYNSPLHF.

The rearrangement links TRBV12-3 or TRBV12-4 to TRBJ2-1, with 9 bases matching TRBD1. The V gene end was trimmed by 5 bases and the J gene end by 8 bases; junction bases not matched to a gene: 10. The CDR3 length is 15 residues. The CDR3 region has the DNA TGTGCCAGCAGTCCCCGGACAGGGGAGCAGGATGAGCAGTTCTTC. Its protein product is CASSPRTGEQDEQFF.

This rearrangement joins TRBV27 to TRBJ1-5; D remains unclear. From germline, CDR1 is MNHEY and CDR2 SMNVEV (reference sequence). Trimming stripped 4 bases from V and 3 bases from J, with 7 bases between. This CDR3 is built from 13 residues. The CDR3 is CASSYRFNQPQHF. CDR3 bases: TGTGCCAGCAGTTACCGCTTCAATCAGCCCCAGCATTTT.

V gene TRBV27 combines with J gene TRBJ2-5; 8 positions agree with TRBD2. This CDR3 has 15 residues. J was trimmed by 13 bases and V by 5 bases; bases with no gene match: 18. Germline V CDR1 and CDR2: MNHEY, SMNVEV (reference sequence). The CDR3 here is CASSPEGGGGMSRYF. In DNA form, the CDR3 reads TGTGCCAGCAGTCCCGAGGGAGGCGGGGGGATGTCTCGGTACTTC.

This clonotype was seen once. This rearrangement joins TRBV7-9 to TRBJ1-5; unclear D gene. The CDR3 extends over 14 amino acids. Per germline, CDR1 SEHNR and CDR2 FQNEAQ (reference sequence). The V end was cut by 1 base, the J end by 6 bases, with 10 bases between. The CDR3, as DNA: TGTGCCAGCAGCTTAGTCGGACGACTTCAGCCCCAGCATTTT. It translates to CASSLVGRLQPQHF.